This record covers a single T cell receptor beta chain. Its antigen remains unidentified. Sequencing was performed with immunoSEQ multiplex PCR; in TCRdb, only in-frame clones are kept and a portion is missing. The table records about 120,000 clones, 85% to 95% of them present only once. Germline V gene lookup returns CDR1 MDHEN and CDR2 SYDVKM. V was trimmed by 10 bases and J by 3 bases, leaving 22 bases between them. The CDR3 totals 15 residues. This entry belongs to a study of graft-versus-host responses after intestinal transplantation. V gene TRBV28 combines with J gene TRBJ2-7; D may be TRBD1 (5 bases). The source is a human donor who received an intestinal transplant. The material was unstimulated CD8+ T cells sorted from spleen or lymph node cells, obtained before intestinal transplant. The CDR3 loop is CATAILSLGDYEQYF. Written as DNA, the CDR3 is TGTGCCACCGCCATCCTCAGTCTAGGGGACTACGAGCAGTACTTC.